These 30 T cell receptor beta chains were sequenced from one sample in a study of cytomegalovirus exposure and HLA in healthy donors (TCRdb year 2017). Libraries were built with the immunoSEQ multiplex PCR assay. For the multiplex PCR, a mixture combining 60 forward primers for TCR Vbeta segments and 13 reverse primers for TCR Jbeta segments was used. TCRdb took this table from immuneACCESS and kept in-frame rearrangements with V and J called. Such tables lack part of the clones; where checked against another copy, unresolved V genes explain under half of the gap, and the rest is unexplained. The sample table shows 95,000 to 150,000 clones, and over 70% are seen once. The ten largest clones take up 1.4% to 1.5% of the sample. The sample comprised PBMCs. The receptors here all came from a woman aged 18-30 years in good health and CMV-seronegative.

This clone was recorded only once. V gene TRBV4-1 combines with J gene TRBJ2-1; maybe TRBD2 (5 bases). Per the germline V gene, CDR1 is MGHRA and CDR2 is YSYEKL. CDR3 length: 12 residues. V gave up 3 bases and J gave up 7 bases, with 7 bases separating them. The CDR3: CASSQRVNEQFF. The CDR3 DNA follows: TGCGCCAGCAGCCAGAGGGTGAATGAGCAGTTCTTC.

V is TRBV6-5 and J is TRBJ2-1; TRBD2 is a possible D gene (7 bases). The V and J ends lost 4 bases and 0 bases respectively, with 13 bases between them. Per the germline V gene, CDR1 is MNHEY and CDR2 is SVGAGI. The CDR3 covers 16 residues. The CDR3 region is CASSSGGGTSYNEQFF. CDR3 nucleotide sequence: TGTGCCAGCAGTTCCGGCGGGGGCACCTCCTACAATGAGCAGTTCTTC.

The rearrangement links TRBV6-4 to TRBJ1-6; weak D call: TRBD1 (6 bases). In germline, CDR1 is MRHNA, CDR2 SNTAGT. V was trimmed by 6 bases and J by 2 bases, leaving 8 bases between them. The CDR3 covers 14 residues. The CDR3 sequence: CASRQGPYNSPLHF. In nucleotides, the CDR3 is TGTGCCAGCAGACAGGGTCCCTATAATTCACCCCTCCACTTT.

The chain joins TRBV5-6 to TRBJ2-1; D ambiguous. This CDR3 contains 14 residues. Per the germline V gene, CDR1 is SGHDT and CDR2 is YYEEEE. V gave up 4 bases and J gave up 8 bases, with 16 bases separating them. The CDR3 nucleotides are TGTGCCAGCAGCACCAACCCTCTAGGTTATGAGCAGTTCTTC. Its translation: CASSTNPLGYEQFF.

V usage is TRBV9 and J usage is TRBJ2-5; TRBD2 matches 11 bases. After removal of 4 bases from V and 5 bases from J, the junction contained 13 bases not matched to a gene. The CDR3 extends over 17 amino acids. Germline assignment: CDR1 SGDLS and CDR2 YYNGEE. The CDR3, as DNA: TGTGCCAGCAGCCCTAGACTAGCGGGACCCCCGTATGAGACCCAGTACTTC. This codes for CASSPRLAGPPYETQYF.

The rearrangement links TRBV7-2 to TRBJ1-5; 10 nucleotides line up with TRBD1. Germline trimming cut 5 bases from V and 4 bases from J; bases unmatched to any gene: 8. The CDR3 length is 16 residues. Germline V lookup: CDR1 SGHTA, CDR2 FQGNSA. The CDR3 DNA sequence: TGTGCCAGCAGCAAGGCTCCGGGACAGGGGAATCAGCCCCAGCATTTT. This gives the protein CASSKAPGQGNQPQHF.

The chain couples TRBV27 to TRBJ1-5, with D perhaps matching TRBD1 (6 bases). The length of the CDR3 is 14 residues. V lost 5 bases, J lost 1 base, and 9 bases lay in between. Germline assignment: CDR1 MNHEY and CDR2 SMNVEV (reference sequence). CDR3 in amino acids: CASSPGASNQPQHF. The CDR3 nucleotides are TGTGCCAGCAGTCCAGGGGCCAGCAATCAGCCCCAGCATTTT.

CDR3 sequence: CASSLLTGGNEKLFF. CDR3 DNA: TGTGCCAGCAGCCTCCTAACAGGGGGGAATGAAAAACTGTTTTTT. V gene TRBV14 combines with J gene TRBJ1-4; 8 positions agree with TRBD1. V gave up 4 bases and J gave up 5 bases; unmatched junction bases: 6. Germline V gene lookup returns CDR1 SGHDN and CDR2 FVKESK. CDR3 length equals 15 residues. The whole variable domain, filled in from reference TRBV14 and TRBJ1-4, reads EAGVTQFPSHSVIEKGQTVTLRCDPISGHDNLYWYRRVMGKEIKFLLHFVKESKQDESGMPNNRFLAERTGGTYSTLKVQPAELEDSGVYFCASSLLTGGNEKLFFGSGTQLSVL.

The V call is TRBV6-1, the J call TRBJ1-2; TRBD1 is a possible D gene (5 bases). Looked up from germline, CDR1 is MNHNS and CDR2 is SASEGT. V lost 4 bases to trimming and J lost 8 bases, with 20 bases between them. There are 15 residues in the CDR3. The CDR3 here is CASSVRPGEWGGYTF. CDR3 DNA: TGTGCCAGCAGTGTACGGCCAGGTGAATGGGGCGGCTACACCTTC.

This sequence joins TRBV19 and TRBJ2-3, with 13 bases lining up with TRBD2. The CDR3 length is 15 residues. V shed 5 bases and J 6 bases; nucleotides not matched to a gene: 5. Germline loops: CDR1 LNHDA, CDR2 SQIVND (reference sequence). CDR3 DNA: TGTGCCAGTAGTGCCCGGACTAGCGGGAGTGATACGCAGTATTTT. It encodes CASSARTSGSDTQYF. Full variable domain (missing parts from reference TRBV19 and TRBJ2-3): DGGITQSPKYLFRKEGQNVTLSCEQNLNHDAMYWYRQDPGQGLRLIYYSQIVNDFQKGDIAEGYSVSREKKESFPLTVTSAQKNPTAFYLCASSARTSGSDTQYFGPGTRLTVL.

The CDR3 is CASSIDFGQGILYEQYF. CDR3 bases: TGTGCCAGTAGTATAGATTTCGGACAGGGGATATTGTACGAGCAGTACTTC. J is TRBJ2-5 and V is TRBV19; 9 bases are a match to TRBD1. The J call is uncertain, as TRBJ2-7 better fits the DNA end. The CDR3 extends over 17 amino acids. The V gene's germline CDR1 is LNHDA and CDR2 SQIVND (reference sequence).

The chain recombines TRBV28 with TRBJ1-5; tentatively, D is TRBD1 (5 bases). The germline V and J ends were trimmed by 7 bases and 6 bases, with 31 bases remaining between them. CDR1 and CDR2 from the germline V gene are MDHEN and SYDVKM. The length of the CDR3 is 19 residues. The CDR3 DNA follows: TGTGCCAGCACCCCCCCAGGGCGGGAAACGGGGGTCCGTAGTCAGCCCCAGCATTTT. It specifies CASTPPGRETGVRSQPQHF. The whole variable domain, filled in from reference TRBV28 and TRBJ1-5, reads DVKVTQSSRYLVKRTGEKVFLECVQDMDHENMFWYRQDPGLGLRLIYFSYDVKMKEKGDIPEGYSVSREKKERFSLILESASTNQTSMYLCASTPPGRETGVRSQPQHFGDGTRLSIL.

This chain joins TRBV6-6 and TRBJ2-7; D possibly corresponds to TRBD2 (6 bases). V was clipped by 7 bases and J by 7 bases, with 17 bases between them. Germline V gene lookup returns CDR1 MNHNY and CDR2 SVGAGI (reference sequence). CDR3 length equals 13 residues. The CDR3 nucleotides are TGTGCCAGCAATGGCGGGATAGGATGGGAGCAGTACTTC. Translation gives CASNGGIGWEQYF.

The J gene is TRBJ2-5, the V gene TRBV28, with D possibly being TRBD2 (5 bases). From germline, CDR1 is MDHEN and CDR2 SYDVKM. V lost 3 bases to trimming and J lost 5 bases, with 25 bases between them. The CDR3 sequence is 18 residues long. For the CDR3, the DNA is TGTGCCAGCAGTTTGGGTGGGCCGAGGTCGTTCCGCGGGGAGACCCAGTACTTC. Translated, it gives CASSLGGPRSFRGETQYF.

This clone showed up just a few times. The chain joins TRBV6-5 to TRBJ1-1; no clear D gene. The CDR3 is 14 amino acids. Trimming took off 5 bases at V and 6 bases at J, with 16 bases between the two ends. Germline CDR1 MNHEY, CDR2 SVGAGI. The DNA for the CDR3 is TGTGCCAGCAGTAGGGTCCCAAGGGAGCCTGAAGCTTTCTTT. Protein product: CASSRVPREPEAFF.

This chain uses TRBV11-2 with TRBJ2-7, with TRBD2 matching over 11 bases. Germline V gives CDR1 SGHAT, CDR2 FQNNGV. This CDR3 contains 16 residues. The V gene end was trimmed by 10 bases and the J gene end by 1 base; junction bases not matched to a gene: 12. CDR3 DNA: TGTGCCACAACGGGGGTAGCGGGGGGGATTTCCTACGAGCAGTACTTC. It encodes CATTGVAGGISYEQYF.

V and J are TRBV12-5 and TRBJ1-1; D not certain. This CDR3 is 14 amino acids long. The germline V and J ends were trimmed by 2 bases and 0 bases, with 7 bases remaining between them. Germline CDR1 LGHNT, CDR2 FRNRAP. In DNA form, the CDR3 reads TGTGCTAGTGGTTTGACATCCCTGAACACTGAAGCTTTCTTT. Its protein is CASGLTSLNTEAFF.

The chain carries TRBV5-1 and TRBJ2-1, with TRBD2 matching 13 bases. The germline V gene has CDR1 SGHRS and CDR2 YFSETQ. J lost 9 bases, V lost 4 bases, and 7 bases had no gene match. The CDR3 is made up of 15 amino acids. This CDR3 is CASSPGLAGAGEQFF. CDR3 sequence (DNA): TGCGCCAGCAGCCCCGGACTAGCGGGGGCGGGTGAGCAGTTCTTC.

With respect to this clone: One end of the junction is discordant with germline, which a read error may explain. The chain recombines TRBV5-1 with TRBJ2-6, with D perhaps matching TRBD1 (5 bases). The CDR3 extends over 15 amino acids. CDR1 SGHRS and CDR2 YFSETQ come from the germline V gene. CDR3 loop: CASSLDPSGANGLTF. The CDR3 DNA is TGCGCCAGCAGCTTGGACCCCTCTGGGGCCAACGGCCTGACTTTC.

This rearrangement joins TRBV29-1 to TRBJ2-7; possible D gene TRBD1, 7 bases. Germline CDR1 reads SQVTM; CDR2 reads ANQGSEA. The CDR3 totals 14 residues. Trimming removed 6 bases from V and 4 bases from J, with 19 bases in between. The CDR3 here is CSVSAQGRIYEQYF. Written as DNA, the CDR3 is TGCAGCGTGTCCGCACAGGGGAGGATATACGAGCAGTACTTC.

The chain recombines TRBV7-9 with TRBJ1-2, with TRBD1 as a possible D gene (5 bases). Germline lookup yields CDR1 SEHNR and CDR2 FQNEAQ (reference sequence). Trimming stripped 3 bases from V and 4 bases from J, with 9 bases between. CDR3 length: 13 amino acids. In DNA form, the CDR3 reads TGTGCCAGCAGCTTGGACAAGCCCTATGGCTACACCTTC. Amino acids: CASSLDKPYGYTF.

DNA of the CDR3: TGCGCCAGCAGCCCCACAGGACCGAACACTGAAGCTTTCTTT. This gives the protein CASSPTGPNTEAFF. The chain joins TRBV5-1 to TRBJ1-1; TRBD1 might be the D (5 bases). CDR3 length: 14 residues. Trimming removed 4 bases at V and 1 base at J, with 11 bases between. Germline loops: CDR1 SGHRS, CDR2 YFSETQ.

The chain joins TRBV6-5 to TRBJ1-1, with 11 bases fitting TRBD1. CDR3 size: 13 residues. The J segment lost 12 bases and the V segment lost 8 bases, leaving 11 bases of the junction unmatched. Germline-derived CDR1 and CDR2 are MNHEY and SVGAGI. CDR3 amino acids: CASAKGQGGVTFF. The CDR3 DNA is TGTGCCAGCGCTAAGGGACAGGGGGGTGTGACTTTCTTT.

The CDR3 reads CASSYLGAEGYTF. Here the CDR3 DNA reads TGTGCCAGCAGTTACTTAGGGGCCGAGGGCTACACCTTC. The rearrangement uses TRBV6-5 and TRBJ1-2; D is perhaps TRBD1 (5 bases). The CDR3 extends over 13 amino acids. Deletions cut 1 base from V and 8 bases from J, with 11 bases between. Per germline, CDR1 MNHEY and CDR2 SVGAGI.

The chain has TRBV9 and TRBJ1-2, with TRBD1 matching 7 bases. Germline V gene sequence: CDR1 SGDLS, CDR2 YYNGEE. This CDR3 is built from 15 residues. The V gene end was trimmed by 4 bases and the J gene end by 0 bases; junction bases not matched to a gene: 6. In DNA form, the CDR3 reads TGTGCCAGCAGCCCTAGGGGACAGTCTAACTATGGCTACACCTTC. As protein: CASSPRGQSNYGYTF.

The rearrangement joins TRBV6-5 to TRBJ2-7; D is uncertain. The length of the CDR3 is 11 residues. Per germline, CDR1 MNHEY and CDR2 SVGAGI. V dropped 6 bases and J dropped 5 bases, with 8 bases sitting between them. The CDR3: CASRKNNEQYF. The CDR3 DNA sequence: TGTGCCAGCAGAAAGAACAACGAGCAGTACTTC.

The gene calls are TRBV10-3 and TRBJ1-6, with D uncertain. CDR1 is ENHRY and CDR2 is SYGVKD in the germline V gene. The V end lost 6 bases, the J end lost 4 bases, and 13 bases lay between the germline ends. This CDR3 is built from 15 residues. The CDR3 protein is CAIRADGLYNSPLHF. CDR3 nucleotide sequence: TGTGCCATCAGAGCGGACGGACTTTATAATTCACCCCTCCACTTT.

The rearrangement uses TRBV5-6 and TRBJ2-1; possibly TRBD1 for D (6 bases). V shed 2 bases and J shed 3 bases, with 15 bases lying between them. Germline V gene lookup returns CDR1 SGHDT and CDR2 YYEEEE. CDR3 length: 16 amino acids. Here the CDR3 reads CASSFSRGTHYNEQFF. CDR3 nucleotide sequence: TGTGCCAGCAGCTTTTCCAGGGGAACCCACTACAATGAGCAGTTCTTC.

The chain combines TRBV27 with TRBJ2-5; TRBD1 might be the D (6 bases). With the DNA end fitting TRBJ2-7 better, the J assignment may be wrong. CDR1 is MNHEY and CDR2 is SMNVEV in the germline V gene (reference sequence). The CDR3 is made up of 16 amino acids. CDR3 in amino acids: CASSFRGGVLTYEQYF. CDR3 in DNA: TGTGCCAGCAGCTTCCGTGGGGGCGTGTTGACCTACGAGCAGTACTTC.

This clone was detected a few times. The chain carries TRBV2 and TRBJ2-7; 11 bases are a match to TRBD2. The V gene end was trimmed by 4 bases and the J gene end by 4 bases; junction bases not matched to a gene: 3. CDR1 SNHLY and CDR2 FYNNEI come from the germline V gene. The CDR3 loop spans 14 amino acids. CDR3 sequence (DNA): TGTGCCAGCAGTGCTAGCGGGAGGCTTTACGAGCAGTACTTC. Its translation is CASSASGRLYEQYF.